A selection of T cell receptor beta chains follows, all from one sample in a study of blood T cell repertoires in COVID-19. Only in-frame clones appear in the TCRdb table, and some are missing; sequencing was by immunoSEQ multiplex PCR. The sample lists about 140,000 clones, 80% to 85% seen once, with more than 3.5% in the top ten. The sequencing sample was made of peripheral blood. Receptor source: a woman aged 55-70 years with acute or convalescent COVID-19. Each CDR3 is given with its conserved first and last residue. Each record gives: clone size, V gene, D gene, J gene, CDR3 DNA, CDR3 protein. A D gene is named only where the DNA matches it firmly. Part of the rows lack a size; the others show once, few, many or a class for expanded clones.

clone size: .; V gene: TRBV2; D gene: .; J gene: TRBJ2-5; CDR3 DNA: TGTGCCTCCAGACCAGGGCGGGAGACCCAGTACTTC; CDR3 protein: CASRPGRETQYF
clone size: .; V gene: TRBV7-3; D gene: TRBD1; J gene: TRBJ1-5; CDR3 DNA: TGTGCCAGCAGCTTAACGGGGGGGCAGGGGGCCCAGCCCCAGCATTTT; CDR3 protein: CASSLTGGQGAQPQHF
clone size: .; V gene: TRBV4-3; D gene: .; J gene: TRBJ2-1; CDR3 DNA: TGCGCCAGCAGCCAGGTGGACTCTACATCTAACCCTGAGCAGTTCTTC; CDR3 protein: CASSQVDSTSNPEQFF
clone size: .; V gene: TRBV25-1; D gene: .; J gene: TRBJ1-2; CDR3 DNA: TGTGCCAGCAGGGGCCCGGTCAAAGGATGGTTCACCTTC; CDR3 protein: CASRGPVKGWFTF
clone size: .; V gene: TRBV27; D gene: TRBD1; J gene: TRBJ2-4; CDR3 DNA: TGTGCCAGCAGTAGACAGGGGTACAAGGGGGCGGGCCCCCTAGCCAAAAACATTCAGTACTTC; CDR3 protein: CASSRQGYKGAGPLAKNIQYF
clone size: .; V gene: TRBV4-2; D gene: .; J gene: TRBJ2-1; CDR3 DNA: TGTGCCAGCAGCCAAGATCCGGTCCGCTCCTACAATGAGCAGTTCTTC; CDR3 protein: CASSQDPVRSYNEQFF
clone size: .; V gene: TRBV5-1; D gene: TRBD2; J gene: TRBJ2-5; CDR3 DNA: TGCGCCAGCAGCGCGGGAGGGCCCTTGGGGGAGACCCAGTACTTC; CDR3 protein: CASSAGGPLGETQYF
clone size: .; V gene: TRBV11-1; D gene: .; J gene: TRBJ1-2; CDR3 DNA: TGTGCCAGCAGCCCTGGGGAGAAGGGTGGCTACACCTTC; CDR3 protein: CASSPGEKGGYTF
clone size: medium-sized; V gene: TRBV24-1; D gene: .; J gene: TRBJ1-6; CDR3 DNA: TGTGCCACCAGTGATTTGCAGGGGTCACCCCTCCACTTT; CDR3 protein: CATSDLQGSPLHF
clone size: .; V gene: TRBV27; D gene: .; J gene: TRBJ1-5; CDR3 DNA: TGTGCCAGCAGCCCCGACAATAGCAATCAGCCCCAGCATTTT; CDR3 protein: CASSPDNSNQPQHF
clone size: once; V gene: TRBV7-2; D gene: .; J gene: TRBJ1-5; CDR3 DNA: TGTGCCAGCAGCTTCGCAGGGGGCAATCAGCCCCAGCATTTT; CDR3 protein: CASSFAGGNQPQHF
clone size: once; V gene: TRBV5-4; D gene: TRBD2; J gene: TRBJ2-7; CDR3 DNA: TGTGCCAGCAGCGACGGACTAGCGGGATCGGCCCCCTCCGAGCAGTACTTC; CDR3 protein: CASSDGLAGSAPSEQYF
clone size: few; V gene: TRBV30; D gene: .; J gene: TRBJ1-2; CDR3 DNA: TGTGCCTGGAGTGAGCCCCTCGCGACTCCTGCCGGAGACTATGGCTACACCTTC; CDR3 protein: CAWSEPLATPAGDYGYTF
clone size: .; V gene: TRBV9; D gene: TRBD2; J gene: TRBJ2-1; CDR3 DNA: TGTGCCAGCAGCCATGGGATTAGCGGGGCTGTATATGAGCAGTTCTTC; CDR3 protein: CASSHGISGAVYEQFF
clone size: .; V gene: TRBV28; D gene: .; J gene: TRBJ2-2; CDR3 DNA: TGTGCCAGCAAAGGGGGGGCCCGAACCGGGGAGCTGTTTTTT; CDR3 protein: CASKGGARTGELFF
clone size: .; V gene: TRBV15; D gene: .; J gene: TRBJ1-2; CDR3 DNA: TGTGCCACCAGCAGAGATCGGAGGGCCCCGGGGGGCTACACCTTC; CDR3 protein: CATSRDRRAPGGYTF
clone size: few; V gene: TRBV7-2; D gene: .; J gene: TRBJ2-3; CDR3 DNA: TGTGCCAGCAAGGCAGCCAGGGGATCCACAGATACGCAGTATTTT; CDR3 protein: CASKAARGSTDTQYF
clone size: few; V gene: TRBV4-2; D gene: TRBD1; J gene: TRBJ1-6; CDR3 DNA: TGTGCCAGCAGCCAAGGGGACAGCCGGAATAATTCACCCCTCCACTTT; CDR3 protein: CASSQGDSRNNSPLHF
clone size: .; V gene: TRBV6-4; D gene: TRBD2; J gene: TRBJ2-5; CDR3 DNA: TGTGCCAGCAGTCGGGAGGTACAAGAGACCCAGTACTTC; CDR3 protein: CASSREVQETQYF
clone size: once; V gene: TRBV18; D gene: .; J gene: TRBJ2-5; CDR3 DNA: TGTGCCAGCTCAGAGGCGGCGTTCCAAGAGACCCAGTACTTC; CDR3 protein: CASSEAAFQETQYF
clone size: .; V gene: TRBV5-1; D gene: .; J gene: TRBJ1-1; CDR3 DNA: TGCGCCAGCAGCTTAGGGGGTGAGGGCACTGAAGCTTTCTTT; CDR3 protein: CASSLGGEGTEAFF
clone size: .; V gene: TRBV7-3; D gene: TRBD2; J gene: TRBJ2-1; CDR3 DNA: TGTGCCAGCTCAGAGGTGGGACTAGGAAGGGGTGAGCAGTTCTTC; CDR3 protein: CASSEVGLGRGEQFF
clone size: few; V gene: TRBV28; D gene: TRBD2; J gene: TRBJ2-7; CDR3 DNA: TGTGCCAGCAGTTTCAGGGTAGCGGGAGCTTACGAGCAGTACTTC; CDR3 protein: CASSFRVAGAYEQYF
clone size: .; V gene: TRBV4-1; D gene: .; J gene: TRBJ1-2; CDR3 DNA: TGCGCCAGCAGCCAAAACGGGGGCTATGGCTACACCTTC; CDR3 protein: CASSQNGGYGYTF
clone size: .; V gene: TRBV6-5; D gene: TRBD1; J gene: TRBJ2-7; CDR3 DNA: TGTGCCAGCAGTTACTCCGGGACAGGGCCCTACTACGAGCAGTACTTC; CDR3 protein: CASSYSGTGPYYEQYF
clone size: .; V gene: TRBV19; D gene: .; J gene: TRBJ1-6; CDR3 DNA: TGTGCCAGTAGTACCCAGGGATCTAATAATTCACCCCTCCACTTT; CDR3 protein: CASSTQGSNNSPLHF
clone size: .; V gene: TRBV30; D gene: TRBD2; J gene: TRBJ2-5; CDR3 DNA: TGTGCCTGGATGGGGGAGGGTGAGACCCAGTACTTC; CDR3 protein: CAWMGEGETQYF
clone size: once; V gene: TRBV4-1; D gene: .; J gene: TRBJ2-1; CDR3 DNA: TGCGCCAGCAGCCAAGACAGAGGGAGCTCCTACAATGAGCAGTTCTTC; CDR3 protein: CASSQDRGSSYNEQFF
clone size: .; V gene: TRBV10-3; D gene: .; J gene: TRBJ2-7; CDR3 DNA: TGTGCCTCCGCGGGACTCCAGAGCTCCTACGAGCAGTACTTC; CDR3 protein: CASAGLQSSYEQYF
clone size: .; V gene: TRBV28; D gene: .; J gene: TRBJ1-4; CDR3 DNA: TGTGCCAGCAGCCAATACTCAAATGAAAAACTGTTTTTT; CDR3 protein: CASSQYSNEKLFF
clone size: .; V gene: TRBV6-6; D gene: .; J gene: TRBJ2-7; CDR3 DNA: TGTGCCAGCAGTAAGATGTTAGGGGTGGGCGAGCAGTACTTC; CDR3 protein: CASSKMLGVGEQYF
clone size: .; V gene: TRBV2; D gene: TRBD2; J gene: TRBJ2-7; CDR3 DNA: TGTGCCAGCAGCGGGACTAGCGGGCCCAGGGGCTCCTACGAGCAGTACTTC; CDR3 protein: CASSGTSGPRGSYEQYF
clone size: few; V gene: TRBV30; D gene: TRBD1; J gene: TRBJ2-7; CDR3 DNA: TGTGCCTGGAGGGGACAGGGGGGCCACGAGCAGTACTTC; CDR3 protein: CAWRGQGGHEQYF
clone size: .; V gene: TRBV7-2; D gene: .; J gene: TRBJ2-7; CDR3 DNA: TGTGCCAGCAGCCGTTCCAGCGGGTGGACGGGGGAGCAGTACTTC; CDR3 protein: CASSRSSGWTGEQYF
clone size: .; V gene: TRBV7-6; D gene: .; J gene: TRBJ1-3; CDR3 DNA: TGTGCCAGCAGCTTAGAGGGGCTCCCTGGAAACACCATATATTTT; CDR3 protein: CASSLEGLPGNTIYF
clone size: .; V gene: TRBV19; D gene: .; J gene: TRBJ1-1; CDR3 DNA: TGTGCCAGTAGCCGGAGCGGGGGAGGGAAGAACACTGAAGCTTTCTTT; CDR3 protein: CASSRSGGGKNTEAFF
clone size: .; V gene: TRBV13; D gene: TRBD1; J gene: TRBJ2-1; CDR3 DNA: TGTGCCAGCAGCTCTGCCCGGGACAGGGTTAACAATGAGCAGTTCTTC; CDR3 protein: CASSSARDRVNNEQFF
clone size: .; V gene: TRBV19; D gene: TRBD1; J gene: TRBJ1-5; CDR3 DNA: TGTGCCAGTAGTATCAGGGGGCCCAATCAGCCCCAGCATTTT; CDR3 protein: CASSIRGPNQPQHF
clone size: .; V gene: TRBV7-3; D gene: TRBD1; J gene: TRBJ2-3; CDR3 DNA: TGTGCCAGCAGCCCCGAGGGGGGACAGGGAACGGATACGCAGTATTTT; CDR3 protein: CASSPEGGQGTDTQYF
clone size: .; V gene: TRBV10-3; D gene: TRBD2; J gene: TRBJ2-7; CDR3 DNA: TGTGCCATCGGGATCGGCGGGAGAGGGGAGCAGTACTTC; CDR3 protein: CAIGIGGRGEQYF
clone size: .; V gene: TRBV11-1; D gene: .; J gene: TRBJ1-2; CDR3 DNA: TGTGCCAGCAGCTTAGCGGCAGGGAATGGCTACACCTTC; CDR3 protein: CASSLAAGNGYTF
clone size: few; V gene: TRBV9; D gene: TRBD2; J gene: TRBJ2-1; CDR3 DNA: TGTGCCAGCAGCGTAGGGACTAGCTCCTACAATGAGCAGTTCTTC; CDR3 protein: CASSVGTSSYNEQFF
clone size: .; V gene: TRBV6-6; D gene: .; J gene: TRBJ2-1; CDR3 DNA: TGTGCCAGCAGTTATCGCGGGGACAGACGTGACAATGAGCAGTTCTTC; CDR3 protein: CASSYRGDRRDNEQFF
clone size: once; V gene: TRBV29-1; D gene: .; J gene: TRBJ1-1; CDR3 DNA: TGCAGCGCCACTTCGACAGTGAACACTGAAGCTTTCTTT; CDR3 protein: CSATSTVNTEAFF
clone size: .; V gene: TRBV10-3; D gene: .; J gene: TRBJ1-1; CDR3 DNA: TGTGCCATCAGTGAGTCGTCGCGCGGGGAAAAAGAGGAGGCTTTCTTT; CDR3 protein: CAISESSRGEKEEAFF
clone size: .; V gene: TRBV2; D gene: TRBD1; J gene: TRBJ2-2; CDR3 DNA: TGTGCCAGCAGCGGTACAGGGGAGGAGCTGTTTTTT; CDR3 protein: CASSGTGEELFF
clone size: .; V gene: TRBV5-4; D gene: .; J gene: TRBJ2-5; CDR3 DNA: TGTGCCAGCAGCGCCGCGGGGGCTGTGGAGACCCAGTACTTC; CDR3 protein: CASSAAGAVETQYF
clone size: .; V gene: TRBV30; D gene: .; J gene: TRBJ1-5; CDR3 DNA: TGTGCCTGGAGTAGGTCCGACTACAATCAGCCCCAGCATTTT; CDR3 protein: CAWSRSDYNQPQHF
clone size: .; V gene: TRBV25-1; D gene: .; J gene: TRBJ1-2; CDR3 DNA: TGTGCCAGCAGCTCCGAGACAGACTATGGCTACACCTTC; CDR3 protein: CASSSETDYGYTF
clone size: .; V gene: TRBV28; D gene: TRBD2; J gene: TRBJ2-3; CDR3 DNA: TGTGCCAGCGGCCAGCGGGGTCCCACAGATACGCAGTATTTT; CDR3 protein: CASGQRGPTDTQYF
clone size: .; V gene: TRBV5-1; D gene: TRBD2; J gene: TRBJ2-3; CDR3 DNA: TGCGCCAGCAGCTTGGTGGGAACTAGCGGGACAGATACGCAGTATTTT; CDR3 protein: CASSLVGTSGTDTQYF